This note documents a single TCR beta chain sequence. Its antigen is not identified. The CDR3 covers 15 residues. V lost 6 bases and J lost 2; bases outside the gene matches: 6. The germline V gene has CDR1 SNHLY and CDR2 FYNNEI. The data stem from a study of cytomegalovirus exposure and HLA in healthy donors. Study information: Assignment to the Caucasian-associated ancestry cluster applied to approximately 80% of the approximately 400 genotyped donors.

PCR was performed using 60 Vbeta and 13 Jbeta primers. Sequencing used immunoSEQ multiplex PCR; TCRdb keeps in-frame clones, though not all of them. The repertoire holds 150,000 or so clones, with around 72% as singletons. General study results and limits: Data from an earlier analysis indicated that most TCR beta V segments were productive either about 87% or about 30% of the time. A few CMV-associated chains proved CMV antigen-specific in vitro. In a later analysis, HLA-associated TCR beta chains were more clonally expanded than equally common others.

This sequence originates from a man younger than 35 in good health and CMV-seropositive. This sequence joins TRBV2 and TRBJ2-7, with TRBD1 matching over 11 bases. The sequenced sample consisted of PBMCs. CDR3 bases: TGTGCCAGCAGCAAGGACAGGGGGCTTGCCTACGAGCAGTACTTC. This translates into CASSKDRGLAYEQYF.